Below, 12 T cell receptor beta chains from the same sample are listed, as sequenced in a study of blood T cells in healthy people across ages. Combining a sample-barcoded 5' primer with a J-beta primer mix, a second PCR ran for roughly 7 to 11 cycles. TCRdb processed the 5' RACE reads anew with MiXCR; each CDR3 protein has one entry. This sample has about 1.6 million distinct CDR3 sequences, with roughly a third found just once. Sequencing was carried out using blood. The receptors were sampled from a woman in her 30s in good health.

The CDR3: CSATYSGSGTDTQYF. In DNA, the CDR3 is TGCAGTGCTACCTATAGCGGGAGCGGGACAGATACGCAGTATTTT. J is TRBJ2-3 and V is TRBV20-1, with 9 bases aligning to TRBD2. This CDR3 contains 15 residues. Trimming removed 4 bases from V and 3 bases from J; junction bases left unmatched: 8. Germline values: CDR1 DFQATT, CDR2 SNEGSKA (reference sequence).

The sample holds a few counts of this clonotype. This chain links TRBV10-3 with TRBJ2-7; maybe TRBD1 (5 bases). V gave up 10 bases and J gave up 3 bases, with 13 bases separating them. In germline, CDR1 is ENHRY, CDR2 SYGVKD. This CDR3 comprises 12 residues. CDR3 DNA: TGTGCCACAGCAGGGATACACTACGAGCAGTACTTC. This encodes CATAGIHYEQYF.

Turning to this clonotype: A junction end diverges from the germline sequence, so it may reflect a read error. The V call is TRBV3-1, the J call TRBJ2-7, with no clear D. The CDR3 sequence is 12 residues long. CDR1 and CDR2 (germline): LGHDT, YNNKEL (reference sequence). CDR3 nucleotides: TGTGTCAGCAGCCAGACTGCCTACGAGCAGTACTTC. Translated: CVSSQTAYEQYF.

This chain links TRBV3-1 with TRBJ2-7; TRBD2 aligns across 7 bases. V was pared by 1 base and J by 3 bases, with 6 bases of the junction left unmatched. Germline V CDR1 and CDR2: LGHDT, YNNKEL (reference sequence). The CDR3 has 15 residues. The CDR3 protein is CASSQGPSGLYEQYF. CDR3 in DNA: TGTGCCAGCAGCCAAGGCCCTAGCGGACTCTACGAGCAGTACTTC.

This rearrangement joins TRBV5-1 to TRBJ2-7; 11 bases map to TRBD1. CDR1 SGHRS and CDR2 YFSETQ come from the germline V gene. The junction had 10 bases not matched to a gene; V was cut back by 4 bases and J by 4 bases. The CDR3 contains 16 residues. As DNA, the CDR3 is TGCGCCAGCAGCCCGAAAGGGGGACAGGGGGTTTACGAGCAGTACTTC. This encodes CASSPKGGQGVYEQYF.

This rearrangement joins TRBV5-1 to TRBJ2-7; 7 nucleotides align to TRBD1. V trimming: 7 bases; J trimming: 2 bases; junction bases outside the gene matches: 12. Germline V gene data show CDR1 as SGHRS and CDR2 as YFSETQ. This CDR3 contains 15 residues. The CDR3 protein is CASLFFLQGTYEQYF. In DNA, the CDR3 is TGCGCCAGCCTGTTTTTCCTACAGGGGACCTACGAGCAGTACTTC.

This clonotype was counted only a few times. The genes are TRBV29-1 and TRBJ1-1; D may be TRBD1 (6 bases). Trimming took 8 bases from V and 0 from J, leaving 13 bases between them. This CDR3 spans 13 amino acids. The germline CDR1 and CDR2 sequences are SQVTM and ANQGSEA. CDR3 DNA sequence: TGCAGCACTAGGACAGAGCTGAACACTGAAGCTTTCTTT. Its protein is CSTRTELNTEAFF. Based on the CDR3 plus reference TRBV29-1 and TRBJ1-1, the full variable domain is SAVISQKPSRDICQRGTSLTIQCQVDSQVTMMFWYRQQPGQSLTLIATANQGSEATYESGFVIDKFPISRPNLTFSTLTVSNMSPEDSSIYLCSTRTELNTEAFFGQGTRLTVV.

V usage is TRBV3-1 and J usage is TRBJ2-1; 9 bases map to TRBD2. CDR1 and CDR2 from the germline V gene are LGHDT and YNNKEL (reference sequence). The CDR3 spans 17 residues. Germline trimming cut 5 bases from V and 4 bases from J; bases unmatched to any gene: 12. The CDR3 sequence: CASSFTFSSGGYNEQFF. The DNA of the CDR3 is TGTGCCAGCAGCTTTACTTTTTCCAGCGGGGGGTACAATGAGCAGTTCTTC.

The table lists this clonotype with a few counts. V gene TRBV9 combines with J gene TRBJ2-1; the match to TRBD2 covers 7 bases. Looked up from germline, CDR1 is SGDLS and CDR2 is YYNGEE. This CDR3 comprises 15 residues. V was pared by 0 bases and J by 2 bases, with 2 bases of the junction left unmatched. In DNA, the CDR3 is TGTGCCAGCAGCGTAGGCGGGGGAACCTACAATGAGCAGTTCTTC. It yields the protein CASSVGGGTYNEQFF.

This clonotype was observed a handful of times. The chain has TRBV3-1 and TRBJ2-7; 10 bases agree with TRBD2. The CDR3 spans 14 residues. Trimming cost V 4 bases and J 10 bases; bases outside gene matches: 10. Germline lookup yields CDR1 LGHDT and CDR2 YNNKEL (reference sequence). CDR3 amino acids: CASSPVAGGMDQYF. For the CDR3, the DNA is TGTGCCAGCAGCCCCGTAGCGGGAGGCATGGACCAGTACTTC.

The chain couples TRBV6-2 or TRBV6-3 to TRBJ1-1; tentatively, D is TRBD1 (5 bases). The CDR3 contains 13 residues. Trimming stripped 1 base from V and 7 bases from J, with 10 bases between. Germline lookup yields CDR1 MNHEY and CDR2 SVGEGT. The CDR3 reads CASSYFRDGEAFF. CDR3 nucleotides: TGTGCCAGCAGTTACTTTCGGGACGGTGAAGCTTTCTTT.

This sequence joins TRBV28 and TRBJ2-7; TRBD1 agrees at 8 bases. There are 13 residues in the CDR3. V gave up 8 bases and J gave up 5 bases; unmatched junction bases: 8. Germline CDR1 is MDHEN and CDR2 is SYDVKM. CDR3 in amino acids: CASGNRGSHEQYF. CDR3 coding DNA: TGTGCCAGCGGAAACAGGGGGTCCCACGAGCAGTACTTC. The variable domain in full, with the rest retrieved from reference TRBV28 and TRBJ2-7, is DVKVTQSSRYLVKRTGEKVFLECVQDMDHENMFWYRQDPGLGLRLIYFSYDVKMKEKGDIPEGYSVSREKKERFSLILESASTNQTSMYLCASGNRGSHEQYFGPGTRLTVT.